This TCR beta chain was found in a study of blood T cell repertoires in COVID-19. About the research overall: Material from acute and convalescent COVID-19 was sourced from the United States, Italy and Spain. PBMCs, B-cell-depleted T cells, or T cells provided the cDNA or gDNA that made up the material.

Looked up from germline, CDR1 is MNHEY and CDR2 is SVGEGT. V was clipped by 5 bases and J by 6 bases, with 16 bases between them. The CDR3 length is 15 residues. In this sample, this clone turned up once. Methods used by the authors: From reference gene primer amplification, estimates of nucleated cell counts were derived. Clones were sequenced by immunoSEQ multiplex PCR, and TCRdb holds only the in-frame ones, with some missing. Clone size and the V and J calls come from that table; the DNA yielded D and trimming. The sample lists about 140,000 clones; around 80% were seen once. This chain links TRBV6-2 or TRBV6-3 with TRBJ2-2; D is possibly TRBD1 (5 bases). The sample taken for sequencing was peripheral blood. The sequence came from a human donor in a cohort sampled during active COVID-19. CDR3: CASSLIEGEAGELFF. The CDR3 DNA follows: TGTGCCAGCAGTCTGATTGAAGGGGAAGCCGGGGAGCTGTTTTTT.